What follows are 25 T cell receptor beta chains derived from one specimen sequenced in a study of CD8 T cells in ankylosing spondylitis. From the 5' RACE reads, TCRdb called clonotypes with MiXCR, one entry per CDR3 protein. The sample records 200,000 or so distinct CDR3 sequences, roughly 24% being singletons. The source material was blood, either unsorted or a sorted T cell fraction (not recorded which). All receptors derive from a male donor with ankylosing spondylitis or in good health (not recorded which).

The chain joins TRBV7-2 to TRBJ2-1; 11 nucleotides line up with TRBD2. V gave up 0 bases and J gave up 8 bases; unmatched junction bases: 6. In germline, CDR1 is SGHTA, CDR2 FQGNSA. The CDR3 extends over 16 amino acids. The CDR3 here is CASSLAVLAGGDEQFF. The CDR3 DNA follows: TGTGCCAGCAGCTTAGCGGTTCTAGCGGGAGGCGATGAGCAGTTCTTC.

This clonotype was seen more than once but under ten times. The chain carries TRBV10-3 and TRBJ2-1, with D uncertain. This CDR3 region has 12 residues. V gave up 2 bases and J gave up 9 bases, with 8 bases separating them. The germline CDR1 and CDR2 sequences are ENHRY and SYGVKD. The CDR3 region has the DNA TGTGCCATCAGTGAGAGTACGGCTGAGCAGTTCTTC. It codes for CAISESTAEQFF.

V is TRBV4-3 and J is TRBJ2-6; 7 positions match TRBD1. In germline, CDR1 is LGHNA, CDR2 YSLEER. The ends lost 0 bases at V and 0 bases at J; junction bases unmatched: 5. This CDR3 is built from 18 residues. In DNA form, the CDR3 reads TGCGCCAGCAGCCAAGATCGAGCAGGGGGCTCTGGGGCCAACGTCCTGACTTTC. It codes for CASSQDRAGGSGANVLTF.

This clonotype was seen at least ten times. V gene TRBV20-1 combines with J gene TRBJ2-1; TRBD2 aligns across 15 bases. V trimming: 2 bases; J trimming: 0 bases; junction bases outside the gene matches: 5. Germline CDR1 and CDR2: DFQATT and SNEGSKA (reference sequence). The CDR3 consists of 18 residues. Written as DNA, the CDR3 is TGCAGTGCTAGAAGGACTAGCGGGAGGGTAAACTCCTACAATGAGCAGTTCTTC. Amino acid sequence: CSARRTSGRVNSYNEQFF.

The chain combines TRBV7-3 with TRBJ2-5; D perhaps matches TRBD2 (6 bases). Per the germline V gene, CDR1 is SGHTA and CDR2 is FQGTGA. The V and J ends lost 0 bases and 13 bases respectively, with 15 bases between them. CDR3 length: 13 residues. CDR3 in DNA: TGTGCCAGCAGCTTAACGATCGGGAGTGTTCCGTACTTC. Its translation is CASSLTIGSVPYF.

The chain uses TRBV20-1 and TRBJ2-1; TRBD2 matches at 12 bases. V shed 0 bases and J 3 bases; nucleotides not matched to a gene: 9. The V gene's germline CDR1 is DFQATT and CDR2 SNEGSKA (reference sequence). This CDR3 is 18 amino acids long. CDR3 in amino acids: CSARDIGATSGSYNEQFF. DNA of the CDR3: TGCAGTGCTAGAGATATCGGAGCGACTAGCGGGAGCTACAATGAGCAGTTCTTC.

This clonotype was seen at least ten times. The CDR3 protein is CASSLGLGGDYNEQFF. In nucleotides, the CDR3 is TGTGCCAGCAGCTTAGGCTTGGGCGGGGATTACAATGAGCAGTTCTTC. The rearrangement joins TRBV11-2 to TRBJ2-1, with D perhaps TRBD2 (6 bases). The CDR3 contains 16 residues. Germline V gene sequence: CDR1 SGHAT, CDR2 FQNNGV. Trimming shortened V by 1 base and J by 4 bases, and 14 bases separated the two germline ends. Looking up the rest from reference TRBV11-2 and TRBJ2-1 gives the full variable domain: EAGVAQSPRYKIIEKRQSVAFWCNPISGHATLYWYQQILGQGPKLLIQFQNNGVVDDSQLPKDRFSAERLKGVDSTLKIQPAKLEDSAVYLCASSLGLGGDYNEQFFGPGTRLTVL.

The J gene is TRBJ2-7, the V gene TRBV6-1; no definite D call. CDR3 length: 15 residues. Trimming removed 0 bases from V and 0 bases from J, with 9 bases in between. Germline V CDR1 and CDR2: MNHNS, SASEGT. The CDR3 bases are TGTGCCAGCAGTGAAGCGCTCACCCACTCCTACGAGCAGTACTTC. This translates into CASSEALTHSYEQYF.

This clonotype was recorded a few times. The J gene is TRBJ2-3, the V gene TRBV29-1, with D possibly matching TRBD2 (6 bases). The CDR3 contains 14 residues. V shed 3 bases and J shed 1 base, with 11 bases lying between them. Germline V gene data show CDR1 as SQVTM and CDR2 as ANQGSEA. The CDR3 nucleotides are TGCAGCGTTGAGGAGGGGCGAGGCACAGATACGCAGTATTTT. Translated: CSVEEGRGTDTQYF.

The V gene is TRBV6-5, the J gene TRBJ2-5; D unresolved. CDR3 length equals 12 residues. V lost 11 bases to trimming and J lost 7 bases, with 17 bases between them. Germline lookup yields CDR1 MNHEY and CDR2 SVGAGI. Here the CDR3 DNA reads TGTGCCGTCTTAGGTTCCGTCGGGACCCAGTACTTC. Translated, it gives CAVLGSVGTQYF.

Ten or more counts support this clonotype. CDR3 amino acids: CATAVGLGFGYTF. In DNA form, the CDR3 reads TGTGCCACCGCGGTTGGTTTAGGGTTTGGCTACACCTTC. The rearrangement joins TRBV15 to TRBJ1-2, with D hard to call. Germline V gives CDR1 LNHNV, CDR2 YYDKDF (reference sequence). The germline V and J ends were trimmed by 8 bases and 7 bases, with 17 bases remaining between them. The CDR3 runs 13 residues.

This clonotype was detected many times. The chain carries TRBV12-3 or TRBV12-4 and TRBJ1-4, with 9 bases lining up with TRBD1. Unmatched junction bases numbered 6, after V lost 6 bases and J lost 4 bases. This CDR3 comprises 15 residues. Written as DNA, the CDR3 is TGTGCCAGCAGGGGGGACAGGGACTTTAATGAAAAACTGTTTTTT. Translation: CASRGDRDFNEKLFF.

V gene TRBV11-1 combines with J gene TRBJ2-1; D is perhaps TRBD1 (6 bases). There are 16 residues in the CDR3. V was clipped by 6 bases and J by 10 bases, with 25 bases between them. The germline V gene encodes CDR1 SGHAT and CDR2 FQDESV (reference sequence). CDR3 coding DNA: TGTGCCAGCAGACCAGGGGCCGGCGGGCCGTCTGGCGAGCAGTTCTTC. Its translation: CASRPGAGGPSGEQFF. Filled out from reference TRBV11-1 and TRBJ2-1, the complete variable domain reads EAEVAQSPRYKITEKSQAVAFWCDPISGHATLYWYRQILGQGPELLVQFQDESVVDDSQLPKDRFSAERLKGVDSTLKIQPAELGDSAMYLCASRPGAGGPSGEQFFGPGTRLTVL.

The chain uses TRBV9 and TRBJ2-3; D possibly matches TRBD1 or TRBD2 (5 bases each). The CDR3 runs 17 residues. The V gene lost 3 bases and the J gene lost 3 bases, with 20 bases spanning the gap. Looked up from germline, CDR1 is SGDLS and CDR2 is YYNGEE. The CDR3 loop is CASSAKPGPLATDTQYF. DNA for the CDR3: TGTGCCAGCAGCGCGAAGCCGGGACCTCTAGCAACAGATACGCAGTATTTT.

This clonotype was counted ten times or more. The V and J genes are TRBV6-2 or TRBV6-3 and TRBJ1-5; D unclear. Trimming pared 2 bases from V and 0 bases from J, leaving 11 bases between. Germline assignment: CDR1 MNHEY and CDR2 SVGEGT. This CDR3 contains 16 residues. The CDR3 is CASSYIWDYSNQPQHF. CDR3 nucleotide sequence: TGTGCCAGCAGTTACATTTGGGATTATAGCAATCAGCCCCAGCATTTT.

Many counts were recorded for this clonotype. The chain combines TRBV10-1 with TRBJ2-1; TRBD1 matches at 8 bases. CDR1 is WNHNN and CDR2 is SYGVQD in the germline V gene (reference sequence). The V and J ends lost 5 bases and 9 bases, in that order; junction bases with no gene match: 3. The CDR3 contains 12 residues. The CDR3 spells CASSSDRGEQFF. Written as DNA, the CDR3 is TGCGCCAGCAGTTCCGACAGGGGTGAGCAGTTCTTC.

CDR3 sequence reads: CASRGGVNQPQHF. CDR3 nucleotides: TGTGCCAGCAGAGGGGGAGTAAATCAGCCCCAGCATTTT. The chain joins TRBV6-1 to TRBJ1-5, with a possible D match to TRBD1 (6 bases). The V gene's germline CDR1 is MNHNS and CDR2 SASEGT. The CDR3 totals 13 residues. Trimming stripped 6 bases from V and 4 bases from J, with 10 bases between.

This clonotype was detected many times. The chain is built from TRBV20-1 and TRBJ2-1; tentatively, D is TRBD2 (7 bases). Germline V gene data show CDR1 as DFQATT and CDR2 as SNEGSKA (reference sequence). Trimming shortened V by 3 bases and J by 2 bases, and 14 bases separated the two germline ends. This CDR3 is 15 amino acids long. The CDR3 loop reads CSARGGAGTYNEQFF. The CDR3 coding sequence is TGCAGTGCTAGGGGGGGGGCGGGGACCTACAATGAGCAGTTCTTC.

In its sample, this clonotype was seen a few times. The chain employs TRBV20-1 and TRBJ2-1, with D possibly TRBD2 on 6 matching bases. Germline V lookup: CDR1 DFQATT, CDR2 SNEGSKA (reference sequence). Trimming removed 6 bases at V and 0 bases at J, with 9 bases between. This CDR3 region has 13 residues. The CDR3 DNA reads as TGCAGTGCCGGGCGGGACTCCTACAATGAGCAGTTCTTC. It codes for CSAGRDSYNEQFF.

The V gene is TRBV19, the J gene TRBJ2-5; D is possibly TRBD2 (7 bases). The CDR3 length is 13 residues. The V gene lost 5 bases and the J gene lost 7 bases, with 14 bases spanning the gap. In germline, CDR1 is LNHDA, CDR2 SQIVND (reference sequence). CDR3 in DNA: TGTGCCAGTAGTCCTGCGGGGGCCGCGACCCAGTACTTC. It codes for CASSPAGAATQYF.

This clonotype was counted at least ten times. The CDR3, as DNA: TGCGCCAGCAGCCCTGGCCAGGGGCGGTTGGATGGCTACACCTTC. Amino acids: CASSPGQGRLDGYTF. The rearrangement links TRBV5-1 to TRBJ1-2; TRBD1 might be the D (6 bases). Germline CDR1 is SGHRS and CDR2 is YFSETQ. The CDR3 extends over 15 amino acids. V gave up 4 bases and J gave up 6 bases, with 19 bases separating them.

This clonotype was recorded many times. The CDR3 protein is CSAQGGRRDLNTEAFF. The CDR3 DNA follows: TGCAGCGCCCAAGGGGGCAGAAGGGACTTGAACACTGAAGCTTTCTTT. The V gene is TRBV20-1, the J gene TRBJ1-1, with 7 bases lining up with TRBD1. Germline V gene sequence: CDR1 DFQATT, CDR2 SNEGSKA (reference sequence). The CDR3 totals 16 residues.

This clonotype has a count of ten or more. The J gene is TRBJ1-1, the V gene TRBV9, with a weak D call TRBD1 (6 bases). CDR3 length: 13 amino acids. V shed 4 bases and J shed 0 bases, with 7 bases lying between them. The germline V gene has CDR1 SGDLS and CDR2 YYNGEE. CDR3 region: CASSQGLNTEAFF. For the CDR3, the DNA is TGTGCCAGCAGCCAGGGGTTGAACACTGAAGCTTTCTTT.

The chain recombines TRBV5-1 with TRBJ2-1; D gene ambiguous. With 4 bases removed from V and 10 bases from J, the gap between germline ends came to 21 bases. This CDR3 is built from 15 residues. CDR1 and CDR2 from the germline V gene are SGHRS and YFSETQ. The CDR3 protein is CASSPRSSSAEEQFF. The CDR3 DNA follows: TGCGCCAGCAGCCCCCGTTCCTCCTCAGCAGAGGAGCAGTTCTTC.

This clonotype has a count of ten or more. V gene TRBV4-2 combines with J gene TRBJ1-4; D is uncertain. Trimming shortened V by 3 bases and J by 0 bases, and 17 bases separated the two germline ends. CDR3 length: 18 residues. The germline V gene has CDR1 LGHNA and CDR2 YNFKEQ. Written as DNA, the CDR3 is TGTGCCAGCAGCCACAGCCCCAGGTTCTATGCAACTAATGAAAAACTGTTTTTT. It is translated as CASSHSPRFYATNEKLFF.